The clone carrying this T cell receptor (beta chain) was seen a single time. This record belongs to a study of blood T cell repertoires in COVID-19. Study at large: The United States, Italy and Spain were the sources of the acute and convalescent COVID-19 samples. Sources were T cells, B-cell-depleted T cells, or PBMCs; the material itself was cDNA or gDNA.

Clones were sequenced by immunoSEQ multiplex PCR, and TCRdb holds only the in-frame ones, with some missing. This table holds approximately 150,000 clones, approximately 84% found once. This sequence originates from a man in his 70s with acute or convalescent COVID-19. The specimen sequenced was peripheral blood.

CDR3 protein: CAIKAWDSSYNEQFF. DNA for the CDR3: TGTGCCATCAAGGCGTGGGACAGCTCCTACAATGAGCAGTTCTTC. This rearrangement joins TRBV10-3 to TRBJ2-1, with TRBD1 matching 7 bases. The germline V gene encodes CDR1 ENHRY and CDR2 SYGVKD. The CDR3 runs to 15 residues. J was trimmed by 0 bases and V by 7 bases; bases with no gene match: 6.